The rows below give T cell receptor beta chains drawn from one sample of a study of T cell responses to AZD1222 COVID-19 vaccine. Assay used: immunoSEQ multiplex PCR; TCRdb lists only in-frame clones, some missing. The sample contains tens of thousands of clones, around 90% of which appear only once. The starting material was peripheral blood, obtained 28 days after the second AZD1222 dose. These receptors came from an adult who received the AZD1222 COVID-19 vaccine. Both conserved end residues are part of each CDR3.

V: TRBV12-3/TRBV12-4; CDR3: CASRWGGVYEQYF
V: TRBV6-1; CDR3: CASSEMGARSEAFF
V: TRBV6-5; CDR3: CASSIAGVETQYF
V: TRBV6-5; CDR3: CASTKGQGDYGYTF
V: TRBV4-3; CDR3: CASSQDSGAADTQYF
V: TRBV18; CDR3: CASSPAGPNTGELFF
V: TRBV6-2/TRBV6-3; CDR3: CASSYGAGSLYNEQFF
V: TRBV29-1; CDR3: CSAGTATVAKNIQYF
V: TRBV6-5; CDR3: CASSYSGPLQGYTF
V: TRBV19; CDR3: CASSTRDRGGNEQFF
V: TRBV4-2; CDR3: CASSQVGARGPGEDTQYF
V: TRBV7-9; CDR3: CASSPPGLERWGPDTQYF
V: TRBV3-1/TRBV3-2; CDR3: CASSRGAEKLFF
V: TRBV27; CDR3: CASSTGQGYTEAFF
V: TRBV6-5; CDR3: CASSQRGTPYEQYF
V: TRBV10-1; CDR3: CASSESPLWAYEQYF
V: TRBV6-5; CDR3: CASRDGASHTDTQYF
V: TRBV10-3; CDR3: CAIAKRDVTHEQYF
V: TRBV27; CDR3: CASSSLGGNTGELFF
V: TRBV24-1; CDR3: CATSGWTSGTDTQYF
V: TRBV30; CDR3: CAWSVRSKSYEQYF
V: TRBV3-1/TRBV3-2; CDR3: CASTLEGFTGELFF
V: TRBV7-2; CDR3: CASSRGGQSYNEQFF
V: TRBV3-1/TRBV3-2; CDR3: CASSTRQNMNTEAFF
V: TRBV12-3/TRBV12-4; CDR3: CASSGPAAQHF
V: TRBV27; CDR3: CASTGRNTEAFF
V: TRBV29-1; CDR3: CSAREDSAFF
V: TRBV19; CDR3: CASSHPNSGNTIYF
V: TRBV18; CDR3: CASSPGTAQSGNTIYF